Sequencing of this T cell receptor beta chain was carried out in a study of cytomegalovirus exposure and HLA in healthy donors. Study observations and caveats: Generally TCR sequences proved uncommon, though certain public TCRs appeared in numerous donors. The study listed approximately 170 cytomegalovirus-associated TCR beta chains. The classifier reportedly diagnosed cytomegalovirus status with high specificity and sensitivity.

Sequencing used immunoSEQ multiplex PCR; TCRdb keeps in-frame clones, though not all of them. The profile shows roughly 150,000 clones, roughly 92% of them singletons. J gave up 4 bases and V 6 bases, and 2 bases lay outside the gene matches. This CDR3 contains 14 residues. Germline V gives CDR1 SGHRS, CDR2 YFSETQ. About this clone: Its specificity is not known.

The donors were part of the approximately 130-subject validation cohort, which stood apart from the approximately 640-subject first cohort. The rearrangement links TRBV5-1 to TRBJ2-3; 13 positions match TRBD2. The sample comprised PBMCs. The sequence derives from a man aged 18 to 35 in good health and CMV-seronegative. Here the CDR3 reads CASIGLAGADTQYF. The CDR3 DNA follows: TGCGCCAGCATCGGACTAGCGGGGGCAGATACGCAGTATTTT.